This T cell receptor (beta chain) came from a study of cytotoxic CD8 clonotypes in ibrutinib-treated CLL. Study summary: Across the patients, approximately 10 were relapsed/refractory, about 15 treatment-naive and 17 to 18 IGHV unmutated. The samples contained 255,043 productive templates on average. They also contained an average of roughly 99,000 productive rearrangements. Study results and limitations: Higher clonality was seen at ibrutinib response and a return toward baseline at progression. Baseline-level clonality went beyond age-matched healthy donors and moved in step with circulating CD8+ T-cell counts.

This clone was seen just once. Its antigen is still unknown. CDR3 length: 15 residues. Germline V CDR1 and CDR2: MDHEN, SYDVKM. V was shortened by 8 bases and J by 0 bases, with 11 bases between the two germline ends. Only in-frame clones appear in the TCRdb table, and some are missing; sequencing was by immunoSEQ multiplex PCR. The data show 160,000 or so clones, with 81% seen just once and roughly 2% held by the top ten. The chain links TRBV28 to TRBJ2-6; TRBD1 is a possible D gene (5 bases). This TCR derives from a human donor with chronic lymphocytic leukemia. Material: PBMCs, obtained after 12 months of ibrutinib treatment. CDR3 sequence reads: CASLTAVSGANVLTF. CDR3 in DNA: TGTGCCAGCTTGACAGCAGTCTCTGGGGCCAACGTCCTGACTTTC. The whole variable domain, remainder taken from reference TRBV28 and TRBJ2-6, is DVKVTQSSRYLVKRTGEKVFLECVQDMDHENMFWYRQDPGLGLRLIYFSYDVKMKEKGDIPEGYSVSREKKERFSLILESASTNQTSMYLCASLTAVSGANVLTFGAGSRLTVL.